This T cell receptor beta chain came from a study of metastatic and nonmetastatic thyroid tumors. All patients were untreated before thyroid surgery. Using MiXCR, TCRdb re-called clones from the PCR reads. The sample carries approximately 9,600 clones, under 35% recorded once. The receptor comes from a female donor with papillary thyroid cancer or a benign thyroid nodule (not recorded which). Some clones in this sample may be carry-over from other donors' samples. Sequencing used tumor tissue.

The DNA of the CDR3 is TGTGCCTGGAGTGTCACCAGGAACACCGGGGAGCTGTTTTTT. It specifies CAWSVTRNTGELFF. The chain uses TRBV30 and TRBJ2-2; D remains ambiguous. The CDR3 is made up of 14 amino acids. V gave up 0 bases and J gave up 1 base, with 6 bases separating them. Germline lookup yields CDR1 GTSNPN and CDR2 SVGIG (reference sequence).